This T cell receptor (beta chain) was found in a study of blood T cell repertoires in COVID-19. CDR1 MNHNS and CDR2 SASEGT come from the germline V gene. The CDR3 contains 16 residues. V lost 1 base to trimming and J lost 8 bases, with 20 bases between them. Produced via immunoSEQ multiplex PCR; TCRdb's table is partial and in-frame only. Among over 150,000 clones, approximately 88% were seen once, and the ten largest hold around an eighth. The sequence was obtained from a man aged 18-30 years with active or convalescent COVID-19. J is TRBJ1-2 and V is TRBV6-1; D is possibly TRBD1 (5 bases). Sequencing was carried out using peripheral blood. The CDR3 DNA sequence: TGTGCCAGCAGTGAAGGCAGGGCTAGGGTACTGAGAGGCTACACCTTC. It specifies CASSEGRARVLRGYTF.